These 24 T cell receptor beta chains share one sample of origin, sequenced in a study of beta chain features in type 1 diabetes. Isolated RNA was reverse transcribed in full, so expressed TCRB transcripts were sequenced. The protocol was immunoSEQ multiplex PCR, while the TCRdb copy is restricted to in-frame clones and leaves out a portion. In the table there are around 140,000 clones, more than 10% of which are singletons. Broader study findings: Shorter TCRB CDR3s, moderately but significantly so, marked every one of the four CD4+ subsets in Type 1 diabetes patients.

Which antigens these TCRs recognize remains unknown. Source material: central memory CD4+ T cells from blood. All receptors come from a young man with type 1 diabetes.

This clone showed up just a few times. With a much larger clone just one base away, this may be a read error. V gene TRBV4-2 combines with J gene TRBJ2-6; 8 bases agree with TRBD1. Germline CDR1 reads LGHNA; CDR2 reads YNFKEQ. The CDR3 is 18 amino acids. V was pared by 1 base and J by 2 bases, with 7 bases of the junction left unmatched. The CDR3 region has the DNA TGTGCCAGCAGCCAAGGGGGCAGGGGGCGTACTGGGGCCAACGTCCTGACTTTC. Translating gives CASSQGGRGRTGANVLTF.

The V call is TRBV6-6, the J call TRBJ1-5; no definite D call. The germline gives CDR1 MNHNY, CDR2 SVGAGI (reference sequence). V was trimmed by 6 bases and J by 4 bases, leaving 10 bases between them. The CDR3 has 13 amino acids. CDR3 DNA sequence: TGTGCCAGCAGGCCACTGGGAAATCAGCCCCAGCATTTT. It specifies CASRPLGNQPQHF.

This clone was detected a few times. The chain carries TRBV14 and TRBJ1-6, with D uncertain. Germline V lookup: CDR1 SGHDN, CDR2 FVKESK. The CDR3 sequence is 13 residues long. V was clipped by 3 bases and J by 10 bases, with 10 bases between them. The CDR3 region is CASSHGNRSPLHF. The CDR3 nucleotides read TGTGCCAGCAGCCACGGAAATAGATCACCCCTCCACTTT.

The V gene is TRBV30, the J gene TRBJ1-4, with a possible D match to TRBD1 (6 bases). CDR3 length equals 16 residues. CDR1 and CDR2 (germline): GTSNPN, SVGIG (reference sequence). The V and J ends lost 5 bases and 0 bases respectively, with 16 bases between them. CDR3 loop: CAWATGGLATNEKLFF. CDR3 bases: TGTGCCTGGGCGACAGGAGGACTTGCAACTAATGAAAAACTGTTTTTT.

There are a few counts of this clone. The rearrangement links TRBV30 to TRBJ2-7, with D perhaps given as TRBD1 or TRBD2 (5 bases each). The V gene lost 0 bases and the J gene lost 4 bases, with 16 bases spanning the gap. CDR3 size: 15 residues. Per germline, CDR1 GTSNPN and CDR2 SVGIG (reference sequence). The CDR3 DNA reads TGTGCCTGGAGTGTACCCCGGGGCCCGGGATACGAGCAGTACTTC. Translating it yields CAWSVPRGPGYEQYF. The full variable domain, completed using reference TRBV30 and TRBJ2-7, is SQTIHQWPATLVQPVGSPLSLECTVEGTSNPNLYWYRQAAGRGLQLLFYSVGIGQISSEVPQNLSASRPQDRQFILSSKKLLLSDSGFYLCAWSVPRGPGYEQYFGPGTRLTVT.

A few counts support this clone. This chain joins TRBV7-9 and TRBJ1-5; D remains unclear. V lost 5 bases, J lost 0 bases, and 23 bases lay in between. CDR1 is SEHNR and CDR2 is FQNEAQ in the germline V gene (reference sequence). The CDR3 contains 19 residues. The CDR3 coding sequence is TGTGCCAGCAGCGAATTGCAATTGAATGACATGAATAGCAATCAGCCCCAGCATTTT. Translation gives CASSELQLNDMNSNQPQHF.

The sample holds a few counts of this clone. The CDR3 region is CASRTSTGQDYGYTF. In DNA, the CDR3 is TGCGCCAGCAGAACCTCGACAGGGCAAGACTATGGCTACACCTTC. The chain links TRBV5-1 to TRBJ1-2, with 7 positions matching TRBD1. V lost 5 bases to trimming and J lost 3 bases; unmatched junction nucleotides: 10. The CDR3 covers 15 residues. Germline V CDR1 and CDR2: SGHRS, YFSETQ.

This chain uses TRBV5-1 with TRBJ2-4, with D possibly being TRBD1 or TRBD2 (5 bases each). The CDR3 consists of 19 residues. The germline V and J ends were trimmed by 1 base and 1 base, with 21 bases remaining between them. Germline lookup yields CDR1 SGHRS and CDR2 YFSETQ. The chain's CDR3 is CASSLFPPGRAEAKNIQYF. The CDR3 DNA reads as TGCGCCAGCAGCTTGTTTCCTCCAGGGCGGGCTGAGGCCAAAAACATTCAGTACTTC.

The chain combines TRBV6-5 with TRBJ2-7; 11 bases agree with TRBD2. V was pared by 0 bases and J by 4 bases, with 5 bases of the junction left unmatched. The germline V gene encodes CDR1 MNHEY and CDR2 SVGAGI. The CDR3 runs 16 residues. The DNA for the CDR3 is TGTGCCAGCAGTTACTCGGCGCTAGCGGGGGGTTACGAGCAGTACTTC. It yields the protein CASSYSALAGGYEQYF.

The table lists this clone with a few counts. The sample holds other DNA sequences that translate to the same CDR3. The V and J genes are TRBV2 and TRBJ2-7; TRBD1 matches at 7 bases. This CDR3 spans 14 amino acids. V lost 6 bases, J lost 1 base, and 6 bases stayed unmatched. CDR1 and CDR2 from the germline V gene are SNHLY and FYNNEI. CDR3 in amino acids: CASSVQGSSYEQYF. The CDR3 nucleotides are TGTGCCAGCAGCGTACAGGGGTCATCCTACGAGCAGTACTTC.

The CDR3 sequence is CASSEFSDTNTEAFF. As DNA, the CDR3 is TGTGCCAGCAGTGAATTCTCGGACACGAACACTGAAGCTTTCTTT. The rearrangement uses TRBV6-1 and TRBJ1-1, with D maybe TRBD1 (5 bases). Trimming pared 2 bases from V and 1 base from J, leaving 11 bases between. The CDR3 extends over 15 amino acids. Looked up from germline, CDR1 is MNHNS and CDR2 is SASEGT.

The CDR3 DNA reads as TGTGCCTGGAGTGCCGGGACCCTAGCTAACTATGGCTACACCTTC. Translating gives CAWSAGTLANYGYTF. The chain combines TRBV30 with TRBJ1-2, with D maybe TRBD1 (5 bases). Germline V gene data show CDR1 as GTSNPN and CDR2 as SVGIG (reference sequence). The CDR3 extends over 15 amino acids. Trimming shortened V by 1 base and J by 0 bases, and 12 bases separated the two germline ends. Together with reference TRBV30 and TRBJ1-2, the CDR3 gives the full variable domain: SQTIHQWPATLVQPVGSPLSLECTVEGTSNPNLYWYRQAAGRGLQLLFYSVGIGQISSEVPQNLSASRPQDRQFILSSKKLLLSDSGFYLCAWSAGTLANYGYTFGSGTRLTVV.

The chain combines TRBV6-5 with TRBJ1-2; D is perhaps TRBD1 (5 bases). From germline, CDR1 is MNHEY and CDR2 SVGAGI. The CDR3 extends over 14 amino acids. V was shortened by 4 bases and J by 6 bases, with 15 bases between the two germline ends. CDR3 protein: CASSSYPGEDGYTF. CDR3 DNA: TGTGCCAGCAGTTCCTATCCGGGGGAAGATGGCTACACCTTC.

The sample holds a few counts of this clone. Other DNA variants within this sample encode the same CDR3. The V gene is TRBV19, the J gene TRBJ2-3, with 7 bases identical to TRBD1. Germline V CDR1 and CDR2: LNHDA, SQIVND (reference sequence). The CDR3 is 14 amino acids. With 3 bases clipped from V and 1 base from J, the junction kept 1 base outside the gene matches. CDR3 DNA sequence: TGTGCCAGTAGTATTGGACAGGGCACAGATACGCAGTATTTT. As protein: CASSIGQGTDTQYF.

This clone was detected only a few times. The chain employs TRBV13 and TRBJ2-3, with D maybe TRBD1 (5 bases). Trimming pared 5 bases from V and 9 bases from J, leaving 18 bases between. Per germline, CDR1 PRHDT and CDR2 FYEKMQ (reference sequence). This CDR3 region has 14 residues. The CDR3 region has the DNA TGTGCCAGCAGCCAAGGGGCCCGCACCGGGACGCAGTATTTT. The encoded protein is CASSQGARTGTQYF. The whole variable domain, remainder taken from reference TRBV13 and TRBJ2-3, is AAGVIQSPRHLIKEKRETATLKCYPIPRHDTVYWYQQGPGQDPQFLISFYEKMQSDKGSIPDRFSAQQFSDYHSELNMSSLELGDSALYFCASSQGARTGTQYFGPGTRLTVL.

The chain employs TRBV7-6 and TRBJ2-2; 10 positions match TRBD2. V lost 5 bases to trimming and J lost 2 bases; unmatched junction nucleotides: 11. The CDR3 totals 18 residues. The V gene's germline CDR1 is SGHVS and CDR2 FNYEAQ. The CDR3 loop reads CASSLRASGGENTGELFF. CDR3 nucleotide sequence: TGTGCCAGCAGCCTACGGGCTAGCGGGGGTGAAAACACCGGGGAGCTGTTTTTT.

V gene TRBV11-3 combines with J gene TRBJ2-1; D is perhaps TRBD1 or TRBD2 (7 bases each). The CDR3 is 15 residues long. CDR1 and CDR2 from the germline V gene are SGHNT and YENEEA. V was pared by 1 base and J by 4 bases, with 11 bases between. CDR3 amino acids: CASSLGQGGYNEQFF. The CDR3 DNA reads TGTGCCAGCAGCTTAGGACAGGGAGGGTACAATGAGCAGTTCTTC.

V gene TRBV6-1 combines with J gene TRBJ1-4; 9 bases align to TRBD1. Unmatched junction bases numbered 4, after V lost 6 bases and J lost 5 bases. Germline-derived CDR1 and CDR2 are MNHNS and SASEGT. CDR3 length equals 14 residues. This CDR3 reads CASRGTGRNEKLFF. Here the CDR3 DNA reads TGTGCCAGCAGGGGGACAGGGCGGAATGAAAAACTGTTTTTT.

The chain uses TRBV11-2 and TRBJ2-7; D remains ambiguous. The CDR3 is made up of 16 amino acids. The V gene's germline CDR1 is SGHAT and CDR2 FQNNGV. Between the trimmed V and J ends, which lost 5 bases and 3 bases, there was a span of 20 bases. The CDR3 DNA reads as TGTGCCAGCAGCCCCCGACTGAACCGGAAGGGCTACGAGCAGTACTTC. Amino acids: CASSPRLNRKGYEQYF.

The V gene is TRBV4-1, the J gene TRBJ1-1; weak D call: TRBD1 (6 bases). The V end was cut by 5 bases, the J end by 5 bases, with 18 bases between. Per germline, CDR1 MGHRA and CDR2 YSYEKL. The CDR3 consists of 15 residues. This CDR3 is CASSFPGGGHTEAFF. For the CDR3, the DNA is TGCGCCAGCAGCTTCCCTGGTGGGGGGCATACTGAAGCTTTCTTT.

Only a few counts were recorded for this clone. J is TRBJ1-5 and V is TRBV10-3; TRBD1 aligns across 8 bases. Germline CDR1 and CDR2: ENHRY and SYGVKD. The CDR3 length is 13 residues. The ends lost 6 bases at V and 6 bases at J; junction bases unmatched: 4. The CDR3 bases are TGTGCCATCAGCCGACAGGGGAGTCAGCCCCAGCATTTT. It is translated as CAISRQGSQPQHF.

The chain employs TRBV6-6 and TRBJ2-7, with D tentatively TRBD1 or TRBD2 (5 bases each). Germline CDR1 MNHNY, CDR2 SVGAGI (reference sequence). The V gene lost 6 bases and the J gene lost 3 bases, with 12 bases spanning the gap. The CDR3 covers 13 residues. CDR3 sequence: CASSRDADYEQYF. Here the CDR3 DNA reads TGTGCCAGCAGCCGGGACGCGGACTACGAGCAGTACTTC.

This clone was found a few times. The V and J genes are TRBV6-5 and TRBJ2-1, with 7 positions matching TRBD1. Germline CDR1 MNHEY, CDR2 SVGAGI. V lost 7 bases to trimming and J lost 8 bases; unmatched junction nucleotides: 2. The CDR3 runs to 11 residues. The CDR3 loop is CASNQGDEQFF. Written as DNA, the CDR3 is TGTGCCAGCAACCAGGGGGATGAGCAGTTCTTC.

This clone has ten or more counts. The chain combines TRBV9 with TRBJ2-1; 7 bases agree with TRBD1. The CDR3 contains 16 residues. V gave up 0 bases and J gave up 10 bases; unmatched junction bases: 13. Per germline, CDR1 SGDLS and CDR2 YYNGEE. This CDR3 is CASSVGEQGPVREQFF. For the CDR3, the DNA is TGTGCCAGCAGCGTAGGGGAACAGGGGCCCGTCAGGGAGCAGTTCTTC.